This T cell receptor beta chain was sequenced for a study of post-analysis software for immune sequencing data. Study-wide results and caveats: Roughly 5 TRBV segments (TRBV5-6, TRBV5-1 and TRBV20-1 among them) occurred more frequently in patients than in controls. Under F measure analysis, samples from one preparation batch co-clustered strongly. For normalized Chao1 diversity, multiple sclerosis patients scored significantly lower than controls did.

Incorporated into the TCR beta cDNA libraries were unique molecular identifiers, which served to reduce PCR and sequencing biases. Input populations of 1 to 10 million T cells gave rise to around 480,000 cDNA molecules. TCRdb reanalysed the PCR reads using MiXCR and keeps one entry per CDR3 protein. The table shows about 200,000 distinct CDR3 sequences, with 29% occurring only once. This clonotype was observed many times. The antigen remains undetermined. Germline values: CDR1 SSHAT, CDR2 FNYEAQ (reference sequence). CDR3 length: 14 residues. V trimming: 5 bases; J trimming: 2 bases; junction bases outside the gene matches: 4.

The TCR sequence derives from a girl under 18 with multiple sclerosis. What was sequenced was blood. The chain carries TRBV7-7 and TRBJ2-5, with 8 bases aligning to TRBD2. The CDR3 loop reads CASSRGGKQETQYF. The CDR3 region has the DNA TGTGCCAGCAGCCGGGGGGGCAAACAAGAGACCCAGTACTTC.